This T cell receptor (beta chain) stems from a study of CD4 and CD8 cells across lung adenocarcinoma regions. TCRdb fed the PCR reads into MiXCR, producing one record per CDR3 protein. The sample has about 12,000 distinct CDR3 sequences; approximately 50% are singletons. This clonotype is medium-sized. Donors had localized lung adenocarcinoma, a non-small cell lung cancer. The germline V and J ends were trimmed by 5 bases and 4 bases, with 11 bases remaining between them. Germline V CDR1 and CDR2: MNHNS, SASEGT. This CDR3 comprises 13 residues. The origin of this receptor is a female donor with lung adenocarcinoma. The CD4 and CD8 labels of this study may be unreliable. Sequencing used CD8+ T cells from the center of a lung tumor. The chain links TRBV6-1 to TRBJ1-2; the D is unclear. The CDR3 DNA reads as TGTGCCAGCAGTAAGACCCTTAGCTATGGCTACACCTTC. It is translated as CASSKTLSYGYTF.